The 7 T cell receptor beta chains listed next were all sequenced from one sample in a study of blood T cells in healthy people across ages. A second PCR of 7 to 11 cycles used a sample-barcoded 5' primer and a J-beta primer mix. TCRdb recomputed calls from the 5' RACE reads with MiXCR, one row per CDR3 protein. The sample shows about 760,000 distinct CDR3 sequences, more than 55% of them seen only once. The specimen was blood. These receptors were collected from a man aged 40-55 years in good health.

This chain uses TRBV29-1 with TRBJ2-7; no clear D gene. Germline CDR1 SQVTM, CDR2 ANQGSEA. V was trimmed by 4 bases and J by 3 bases, leaving 10 bases between them. There are 12 residues in the CDR3. The CDR3 DNA reads TGCAGCGTTGCGGTAGCCTTCTACGAGCAGTACTTC. Translation: CSVAVAFYEQYF.

This chain joins TRBV29-1 and TRBJ2-7; TRBD1 matches at 7 bases. Germline CDR1 reads SQVTM; CDR2 reads ANQGSEA. J gave up 7 bases and V 2 bases, and 14 bases lay outside the gene matches. The CDR3 covers 15 residues. CDR3 in DNA: TGCAGCGTTGAACATAAAGGGACAGCCTACAATGAGCAGTACTTC. It translates to CSVEHKGTAYNEQYF.

This sequence joins TRBV10-3 and TRBJ1-4; 7 bases agree with TRBD1. CDR1 is ENHRY, CDR2 SYGVKD, per germline. The length of the CDR3 is 15 residues. The V gene end was trimmed by 0 bases and the J gene end by 4 bases; junction bases not matched to a gene: 2. The CDR3 is CAISESGDSNEKLFF. The CDR3 DNA follows: TGTGCCATCAGTGAGTCGGGGGACAGTAATGAAAAACTGTTTTTT.

The chain is built from TRBV25-1 and TRBJ2-1; possibly TRBD1 or TRBD2 for D (6 bases each). Trimming shortened V by 10 bases and J by 12 bases, and 22 bases separated the two germline ends. The CDR3 is 13 amino acids. CDR1 and CDR2 from the germline V gene are MGHDK and SYGVNS. The CDR3 region has the DNA TGTGCCACGAGGAAAACGGGGGCTCTGATGCAGTTCTTC. Protein sequence: CATRKTGALMQFF.

This clonotype was seen many times. The chain carries TRBV12-3 or TRBV12-4 and TRBJ2-1; no firm D call. The J call may be mistaken, given a closer DNA end match to TRBJ2-7. The CDR3 contains 15 residues. The CDR3 spells CASSFFAGSYNEQYF. The CDR3 DNA is TGTGCCAGCAGTTTTTTCGCTGGGTCCTACAATGAGCAGTACTTC.

This clonotype was counted only a few times. The CDR3 sequence: CASSVQDTGGETQYF. The CDR3 DNA reads as TGTGCCAGCAGCGTCCAAGATACAGGGGGGGAGACCCAGTACTTC. The chain has TRBV9 and TRBJ2-5; TRBD1 matches at 8 bases. The V and J ends lost 2 bases and 5 bases, in that order; junction bases with no gene match: 8. Per germline, CDR1 SGDLS and CDR2 YYNGEE. CDR3 length equals 15 residues. The full variable domain, its missing parts supplied by reference TRBV9 and TRBJ2-5, is DSGVTQTPKHLITATGQRVTLRCSPRSGDLSVYWYQQSLDQGLQFLIQYYNGEERAKGNILERFSAQQFPDLHSELNLSSLELGDSALYFCASSVQDTGGETQYFGPGTRLLVL.

The chain joins TRBV5-1 to TRBJ2-2; TRBD1 or TRBD2 may be the D gene (5 bases each). V was cut by 0 bases and J by 6 bases, with 15 bases left in between. In germline, CDR1 is SGHRS, CDR2 YFSETQ. This CDR3 is built from 16 residues. Here the CDR3 reads CASSLAAGSYPGELFF. The CDR3, as DNA: TGCGCCAGCAGCTTGGCCGCAGGGAGTTATCCCGGGGAGCTGTTTTTT.